The source of this T cell receptor beta chain is a study of T cells in Graves' hyperthyroidism and ophthalmopathy. About the research overall: Sampling of peripheral blood happened at initial diagnosis, prior to any treatment.

The table lists this clonotype with many counts. Its antigen is undetermined. Regarding the study as a whole: Most clonotypes expanded in the thyroid (above 0.001) were also present in blood.

The source material, RNA transcripts, was used to amplify TCR beta CDR3 regions. The TCR CDR3 was amplified in a first-round RT-PCR using the HTBI primer set. Each CDR3 protein gets one entry after TCRdb re-called the multiplex PCR reads with MiXCR. Altogether a few hundred thousand distinct CDR3 sequences are present, less than 20% being singletons, with the ten largest covering around 7.5%. Per the germline V gene, CDR1 is GTSNPN and CDR2 is SVGIG (reference sequence). The CDR3 covers 15 residues. The V end lost 3 bases, the J end lost 5 bases, and 19 bases lay between the germline ends. Subjects aged 18 to 65 presented with newly diagnosed hyperthyroidism of less than 2 months' duration. Diagnosis rested on symptoms, serum thyroxine and TRAb, thyroid ultrasound, and orbital computed tomography.

Sequencing input: blood. This chain joins TRBV30 and TRBJ1-1; the D is unclear. The TCR sequence derives from a woman aged 25 to 39 with Graves' hyperthyroidism. The chain's CDR3 is CAWSHYIEKGTEAFF. The CDR3, as DNA: TGTGCCTGGAGCCATTATATTGAGAAAGGGACTGAAGCTTTCTTT.